Below, one TCR beta chain is given with its context. The data belong to a study of cytomegalovirus exposure and HLA in healthy donors. The primer mix had 60 Vbeta and 13 Jbeta primers. This table comes from immunoSEQ multiplex PCR, and its TCRdb copy is limited to in-frame clones, with some not included. The table shows about 96,000 clones, with under 85% occurring only once. The CDR3 has 17 residues. Germline V lookup: CDR1 SGHVS, CDR2 FNYEAQ. The trim removed 0 bases at V and 7 bases at J, leaving 11 bases unmatched. Sequenced input: PBMCs. V usage is TRBV7-6 and J usage is TRBJ2-3; 9 bases fit TRBD1. The TCR sequence derives from a female donor in good health and CMV-seropositive. CDR3 amino acids: CASSLALRGQGSNTQYF. In nucleotides, the CDR3 is TGTGCCAGCAGCTTAGCCCTACGGGGACAGGGTAGTAATACGCAGTATTTT.